This T cell receptor beta chain was recovered during a study of T cells in Graves' hyperthyroidism and ophthalmopathy. The table lists this clonotype with many counts. Its antigen remains unknown. Amplification yielded TCR beta CDR3 regions, with RNA transcripts as the source. When the TCR CDR3 underwent first-round RT-PCR, the HTBI primer set was used. TCRdb ran MiXCR on the multiplex PCR reads and lists one entry per CDR3 protein. The data contain roughly 600,000 distinct CDR3 sequences, about 14% of them singletons. Overall study findings and caveats: Blood samples included most of the expanded thyroid clonotypes exceeding 0.001.

Sequenced: blood. This TCR was recovered from a woman aged 50 to 60 with Graves' ophthalmopathy.

The DNA of the CDR3 is TGTGCCAGCAGTTCACAGGGGGCAGGCTGGGAGCAGTACTTC. Translated, it gives CASSSQGAGWEQYF. The chain has TRBV28 and TRBJ2-7; TRBD1 aligns across 9 bases. The germline CDR1 and CDR2 sequences are MDHEN and SYDVKM. This CDR3 spans 14 amino acids. V dropped 4 bases and J dropped 7; count of bases not matched to a gene: 8.